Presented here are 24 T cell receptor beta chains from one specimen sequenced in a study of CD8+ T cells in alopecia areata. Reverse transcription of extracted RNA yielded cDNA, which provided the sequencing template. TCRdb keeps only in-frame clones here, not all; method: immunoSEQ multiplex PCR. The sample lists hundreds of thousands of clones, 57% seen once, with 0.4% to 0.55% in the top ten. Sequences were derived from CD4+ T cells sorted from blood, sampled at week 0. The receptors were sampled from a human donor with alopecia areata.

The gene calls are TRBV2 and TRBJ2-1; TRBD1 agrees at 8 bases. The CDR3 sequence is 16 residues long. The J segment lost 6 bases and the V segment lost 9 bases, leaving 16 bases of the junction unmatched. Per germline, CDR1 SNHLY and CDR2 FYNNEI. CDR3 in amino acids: CARTYLETGEGNEQFF. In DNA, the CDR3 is TGTGCCAGGACGTACCTAGAGACAGGGGAAGGCAATGAGCAGTTCTTC.

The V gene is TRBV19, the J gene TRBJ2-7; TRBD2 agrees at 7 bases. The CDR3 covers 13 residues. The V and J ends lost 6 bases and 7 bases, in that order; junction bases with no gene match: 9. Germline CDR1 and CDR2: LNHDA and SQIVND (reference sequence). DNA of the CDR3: TGTGCCAGTAGAGGGCGGGGGAACGGGGAGCAGTACTTC. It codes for CASRGRGNGEQYF.

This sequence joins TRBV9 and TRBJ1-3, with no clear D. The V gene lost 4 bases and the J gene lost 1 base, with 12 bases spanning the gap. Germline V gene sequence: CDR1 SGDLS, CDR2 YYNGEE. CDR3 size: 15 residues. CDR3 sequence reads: CASSSPAPSGNTIYF. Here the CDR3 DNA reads TGTGCCAGCAGCTCCCCCGCACCATCTGGAAACACCATATATTTT.

CDR3 sequence reads: CASSLFSRRYYEQYF. The CDR3 region has the DNA TGTGCCAGCAGTTTATTTTCCCGGAGGTACTACGAGCAGTACTTC. The V call is TRBV28, the J call TRBJ2-7; the D gene is possibly TRBD2 (5 bases). Germline assignment: CDR1 MDHEN and CDR2 SYDVKM. The CDR3 has 15 amino acids. The V end was cut by 1 base, the J end by 3 bases, with 13 bases between.

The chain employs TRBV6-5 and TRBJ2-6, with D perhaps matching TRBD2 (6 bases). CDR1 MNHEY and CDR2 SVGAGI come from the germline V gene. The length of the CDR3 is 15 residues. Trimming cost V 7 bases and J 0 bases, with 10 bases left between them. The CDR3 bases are TGTGCCAGCACCTGGAGGGACTCTGGGGCCAACGTCCTGACTTTC. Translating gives CASTWRDSGANVLTF.

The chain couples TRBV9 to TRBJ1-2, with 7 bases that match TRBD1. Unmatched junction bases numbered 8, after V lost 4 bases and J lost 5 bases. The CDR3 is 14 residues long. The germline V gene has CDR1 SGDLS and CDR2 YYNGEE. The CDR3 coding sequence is TGTGCCAGCAGCCTTGTCGGGACAGAGTATGGCTACACCTTC. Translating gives CASSLVGTEYGYTF.

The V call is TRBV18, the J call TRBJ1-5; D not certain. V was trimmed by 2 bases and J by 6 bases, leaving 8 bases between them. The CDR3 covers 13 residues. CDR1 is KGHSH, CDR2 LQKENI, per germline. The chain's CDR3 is CASSPDGGQPQHF. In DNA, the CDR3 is TGTGCCAGCTCACCAGACGGAGGTCAGCCCCAGCATTTT.

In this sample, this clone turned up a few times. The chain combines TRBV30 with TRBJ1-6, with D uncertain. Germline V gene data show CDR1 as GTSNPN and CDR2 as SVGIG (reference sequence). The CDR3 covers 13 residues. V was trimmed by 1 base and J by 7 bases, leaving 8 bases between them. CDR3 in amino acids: CAWSDDLNSPLHF. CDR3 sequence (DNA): TGTGCCTGGAGTGACGACCTAAATTCACCCCTCCACTTT.

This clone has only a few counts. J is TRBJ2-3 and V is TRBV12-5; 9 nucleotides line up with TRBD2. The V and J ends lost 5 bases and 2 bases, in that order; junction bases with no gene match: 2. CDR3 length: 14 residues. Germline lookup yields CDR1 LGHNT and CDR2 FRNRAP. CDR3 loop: CASGTSGHTDTQYF. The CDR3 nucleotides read TGTGCTAGTGGTACTAGCGGGCACACAGATACGCAGTATTTT. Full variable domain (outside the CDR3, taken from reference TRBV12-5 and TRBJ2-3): DARVTQTPRHKVTEMGQEVTMRCQPILGHNTVFWYRQTMMQGLELLAYFRNRAPLDDSGMPKDRFSAEMPDATLATLKIQPSEPRDSAVYFCASGTSGHTDTQYFGPGTRLTVL.

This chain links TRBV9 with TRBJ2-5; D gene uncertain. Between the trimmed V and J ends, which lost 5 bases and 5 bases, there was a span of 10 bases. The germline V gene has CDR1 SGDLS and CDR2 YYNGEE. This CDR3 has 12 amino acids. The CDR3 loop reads CASSLDRETQYF. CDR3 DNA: TGTGCCAGCAGTCTCGATCGCGAGACCCAGTACTTC.

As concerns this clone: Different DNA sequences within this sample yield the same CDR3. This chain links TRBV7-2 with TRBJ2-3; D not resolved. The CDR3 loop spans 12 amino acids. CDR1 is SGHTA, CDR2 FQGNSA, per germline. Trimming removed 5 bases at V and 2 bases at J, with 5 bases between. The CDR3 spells CASSPYTDTQYF. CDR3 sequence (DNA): TGTGCCAGCAGCCCGTACACAGATACGCAGTATTTT.

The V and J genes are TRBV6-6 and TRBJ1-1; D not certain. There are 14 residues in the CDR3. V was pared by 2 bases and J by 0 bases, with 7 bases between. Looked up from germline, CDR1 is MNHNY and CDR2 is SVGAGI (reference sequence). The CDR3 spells CASSYAEMNTEAFF. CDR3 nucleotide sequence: TGTGCCAGCAGTTACGCCGAGATGAACACTGAAGCTTTCTTT.

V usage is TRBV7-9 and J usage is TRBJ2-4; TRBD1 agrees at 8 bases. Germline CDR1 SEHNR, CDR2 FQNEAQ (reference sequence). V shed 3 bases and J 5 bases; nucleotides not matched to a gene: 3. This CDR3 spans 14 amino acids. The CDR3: CASSFDRGQNIQYF. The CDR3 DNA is TGTGCCAGCAGCTTTGACAGGGGCCAAAACATTCAGTACTTC. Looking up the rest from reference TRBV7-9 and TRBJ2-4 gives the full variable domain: DTGVSQNPRHKITKRGQNVTFRCDPISEHNRLYWYRQTLGQGPEFLTYFQNEAQLEKSRLLSDRFSAERPKGSFSTLEIQRTEQGDSAMYLCASSFDRGQNIQYFGAGTRLSVL.

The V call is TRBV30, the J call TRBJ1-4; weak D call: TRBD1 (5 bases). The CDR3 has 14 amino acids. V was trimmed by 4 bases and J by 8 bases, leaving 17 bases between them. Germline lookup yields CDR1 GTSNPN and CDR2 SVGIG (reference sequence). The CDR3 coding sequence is TGTGCCTGGAATGCCGGGACCTCGGGAGAAAAACTGTTTTTT. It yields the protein CAWNAGTSGEKLFF.

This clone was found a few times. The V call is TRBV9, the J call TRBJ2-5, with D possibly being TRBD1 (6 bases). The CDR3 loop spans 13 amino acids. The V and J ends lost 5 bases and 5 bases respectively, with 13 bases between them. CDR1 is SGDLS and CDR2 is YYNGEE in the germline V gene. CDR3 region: CASSLGQGETQYF. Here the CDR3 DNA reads TGTGCCAGCAGTCTGGGGCAGGGGGAGACCCAGTACTTC.

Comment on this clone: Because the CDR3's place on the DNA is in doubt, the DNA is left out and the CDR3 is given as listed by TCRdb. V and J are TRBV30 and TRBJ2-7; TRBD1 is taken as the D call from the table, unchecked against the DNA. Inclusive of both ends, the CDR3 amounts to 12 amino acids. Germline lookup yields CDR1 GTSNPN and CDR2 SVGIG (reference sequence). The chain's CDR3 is CAWSVAGGTKYF.

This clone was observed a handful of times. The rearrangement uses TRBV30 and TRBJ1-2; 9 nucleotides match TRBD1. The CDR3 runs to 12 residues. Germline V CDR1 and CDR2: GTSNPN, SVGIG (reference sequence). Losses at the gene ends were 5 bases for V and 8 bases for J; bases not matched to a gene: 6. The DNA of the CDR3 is TGTGCCTGGCAACAGGGGGCGAGAGGCTACACCTTC. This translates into CAWQQGARGYTF.

This CDR3 reads CASSHRLGGSSYNEQFF. Written as DNA, the CDR3 is TGTGCCAGCAGCCACCGTTTAGGGGGGAGCTCCTACAATGAGCAGTTCTTC. The chain uses TRBV5-4 and TRBJ2-1, with D possibly called TRBD1 or TRBD2 (6 bases each). The CDR3 consists of 17 residues. The germline V gene has CDR1 SGHNT and CDR2 YYREEE (reference sequence). V lost 4 bases, J lost 0 bases, and 17 bases lay in between.

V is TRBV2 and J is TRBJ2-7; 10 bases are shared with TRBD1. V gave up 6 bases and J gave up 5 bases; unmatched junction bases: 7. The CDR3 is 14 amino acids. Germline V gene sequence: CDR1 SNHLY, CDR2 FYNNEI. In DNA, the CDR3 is TGTGCCAGCAGGGGGGACAGGGGAGGTCACGAGCAGTACTTC. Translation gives CASRGDRGGHEQYF.

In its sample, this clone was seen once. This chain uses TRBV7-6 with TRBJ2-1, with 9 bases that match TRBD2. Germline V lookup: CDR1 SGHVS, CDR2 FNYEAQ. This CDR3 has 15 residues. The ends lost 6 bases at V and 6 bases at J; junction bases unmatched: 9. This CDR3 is CASRPLSGRSNEQFF. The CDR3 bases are TGTGCCAGCAGGCCATTAAGCGGGAGGTCCAATGAGCAGTTCTTC.

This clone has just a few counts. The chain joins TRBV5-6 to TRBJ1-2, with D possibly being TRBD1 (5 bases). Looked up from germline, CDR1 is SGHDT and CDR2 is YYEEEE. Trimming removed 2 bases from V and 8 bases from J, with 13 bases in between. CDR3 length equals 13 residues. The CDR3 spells CASSLTQVKGYTF. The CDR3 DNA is TGTGCCAGCAGCTTAACACAGGTTAAGGGCTACACCTTC.

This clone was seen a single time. The CDR3 loop is CASSLNPGTSIGEQFF. CDR3 coding DNA: TGCGCCAGCAGCTTGAATCCCGGGACTAGCATTGGTGAGCAGTTCTTC. This chain links TRBV5-1 with TRBJ2-1; 9 positions match TRBD2. The CDR3 totals 16 residues. The ends lost 1 base at V and 9 bases at J; junction bases unmatched: 11. Germline lookup yields CDR1 SGHRS and CDR2 YFSETQ. Looking up the rest from reference TRBV5-1 and TRBJ2-1 gives the full variable domain: KAGVTQTPRYLIKTRGQQVTLSCSPISGHRSVSWYQQTPGQGLQFLFEYFSETQRNKGNFPGRFSGRQFSNSRSEMNVSTLELGDSALYLCASSLNPGTSIGEQFFGPGTRLTVL.

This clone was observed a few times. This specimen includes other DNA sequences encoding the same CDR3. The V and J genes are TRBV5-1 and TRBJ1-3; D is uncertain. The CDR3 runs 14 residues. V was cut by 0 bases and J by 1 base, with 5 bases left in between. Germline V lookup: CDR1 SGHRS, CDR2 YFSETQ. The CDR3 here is CASSLGDSGNTIYF. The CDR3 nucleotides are TGCGCCAGCAGCTTGGGAGATTCTGGAAACACCATATATTTT.

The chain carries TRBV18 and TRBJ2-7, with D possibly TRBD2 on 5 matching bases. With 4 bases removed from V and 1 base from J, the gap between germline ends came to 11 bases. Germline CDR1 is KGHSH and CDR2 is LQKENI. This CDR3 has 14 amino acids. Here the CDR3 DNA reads TGTGCCAGCTCACGCGGGCCCGGGTCCTACGAGCAGTACTTC. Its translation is CASSRGPGSYEQYF.